This T cell receptor (beta chain) was sequenced in a study of CD8 T cells in Susac syndrome. For the study at large: Blood was drawn from patients with Susac syndrome. At that point, they were therapy-naive, on corticosteroids, or on intravenous immunoglobulin alone.

With random hexamers, reverse transcription was performed on roughly 0.5 to 1 ug of RNA. TCR beta CDR3 was amplified by immunoSEQ multiplex PCR. This amplification extended across 54 Vbeta and 13 Jbeta segments. TCRdb re-called the immunoSEQ multiplex PCR reads with MiXCR, one entry per CDR3 protein. The repertoire holds around 85,000 distinct CDR3 sequences, around 93% seen once, with approximately 0.47% in the top ten. Per germline, CDR1 LNHNV and CDR2 YYDKDF (reference sequence). V was shortened by 5 bases and J by 1 base, with 9 bases between the two germline ends. The CDR3 loop spans 14 amino acids. Points on this clonotype: The antigen is unknown.

The study, taken as a whole, reports: The total CD8+ repertoires yielded sixteen Susac-specific public clones and the CD8+ TEMRA repertoires yielded roughly 5.

Negative isolation was used for CD8+ and CD4+ T cells and FACS enrichment for TEMRA cells. The V gene is TRBV15, the J gene TRBJ2-1, with D tentatively TRBD1 (6 bases). This TCR derives from a human donor with Susac syndrome. Sequencing input: CD8+ T cells from PBMCs. CDR3 DNA: TGTGCCACCAGCCGTAGGGGGTCCTACAATGAGCAGTTCTTC. This translates into CATSRRGSYNEQFF.